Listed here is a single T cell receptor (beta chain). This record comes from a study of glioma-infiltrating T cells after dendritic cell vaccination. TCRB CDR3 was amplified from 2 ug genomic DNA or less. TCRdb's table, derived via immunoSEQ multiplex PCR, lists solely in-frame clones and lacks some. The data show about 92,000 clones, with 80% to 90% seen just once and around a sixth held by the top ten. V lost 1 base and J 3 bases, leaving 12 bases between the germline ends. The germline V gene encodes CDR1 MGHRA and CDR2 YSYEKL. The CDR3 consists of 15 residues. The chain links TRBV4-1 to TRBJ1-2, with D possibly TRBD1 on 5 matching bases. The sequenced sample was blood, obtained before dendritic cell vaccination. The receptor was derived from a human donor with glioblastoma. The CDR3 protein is CASSQVTRGDYGYTF. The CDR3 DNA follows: TGCGCCAGCAGCCAAGTTACCCGGGGGGACTATGGCTACACCTTC.